The table lists the clone carrying this TCR beta chain with many counts. Its antigen is not identified. Specified time point: longitudinal time-point 2. These data originate in a study of neurological immune-mediated disorders. Study results and limitations: No sharing of CDR3 amino acid sequences was observed among expanded clones across subjects, suggesting private repertoires in all groups. The level of TCR clonal expansion was highest in patients with HTLV-1-associated myelopathy and lowest in multiple sclerosis, where it fell below the level seen in healthy controls.

The CDR3 is 14 amino acids. Germline lookup yields CDR1 KGHDR and CDR2 SFDVKD. Trimming took off 4 bases at V and 5 bases at J, with 12 bases between the two ends. One entry per CDR3 protein results from TCRdb running MiXCR on the 5' RACE reads. The table includes roughly 98,000 distinct CDR3 sequences, less than 15% detected once. The sequenced sample was PBMCs. This receptor was identified in a female donor with HTLV-1-associated myelopathy (HAM/TSP). The chain has TRBV24-1 and TRBJ2-3; TRBD2 might be the D (6 bases). In DNA form, the CDR3 reads TGTGCCACCAGTGAGGCCTGGCGGGAAGATACGCAGTATTTT. Translation: CATSEAWREDTQYF.